These 5 T cell receptor beta chains came from one sample sequenced in a study of CD8+ T cells in alopecia areata (dated by TCRdb to the late 2010s). In the paper's terms, the time point label means: roughly 27 days on oral tofacitinib. What this sample's treatment or condition label stands for: oral pan-JAK inhibitor, 5-10 mg twice daily. The library was generated by the immunoSEQ multiplex PCR assay. RNA was extracted from all samples and reverse transcribed into cDNA as template for TCR sequencing. The table comes from immuneACCESS by way of TCRdb, which keeps in-frame sequences with V and J called. Part of the clones is missing from these tables; in studies checked, under half for an unresolved V gene and the rest for unknown reasons. The sample contains approximately 43,000 clones, just over 65% of them found a single time. About a fifth of the sample lies in the top ten. The source was CD8+ T cells sorted from blood, collected at week 4, from a patient treated with tofacitinib. All receptors come from a human donor with alopecia areata.

This clone came up a few times. This rearrangement joins TRBV29-1 to TRBJ2-3; 8 bases agree with TRBD2. The junction had 4 bases not matched to a gene; V was cut back by 0 bases and J by 2 bases. Germline V CDR1 and CDR2: SQVTM, ANQGSEA. The length of the CDR3 is 15 residues. The CDR3 reads CSVEEAGDNTDTQYF. Written as DNA, the CDR3 is TGCAGCGTTGAAGAAGCGGGGGACAACACAGATACGCAGTATTTT.

This clone was observed a single time. CDR3 residues: CSVRRDYEQYF. The CDR3 DNA reads as TGCAGCGTTAGACGGGACTACGAGCAGTACTTC. The V call is TRBV29-1, the J call TRBJ2-7; tentatively, D is TRBD2 (5 bases). CDR1 and CDR2 (germline): SQVTM, ANQGSEA. The CDR3 runs 11 residues. V was trimmed by 5 bases and J by 3 bases, leaving 8 bases between them.

This sequence joins TRBV25-1 and TRBJ2-5, with 8 nucleotides matching TRBD1. The germline gives CDR1 MGHDK, CDR2 SYGVNS. The J segment lost 1 base and the V segment lost 6 bases, leaving 7 bases of the junction unmatched. There are 15 residues in the CDR3. The DNA for the CDR3 is TGTGCCAGCAGCCCCGGACAGGGAGGCCAAGAGACCCAGTACTTC. Translating gives CASSPGQGGQETQYF.

This clone has a handful of counts. The rearrangement links TRBV6-5 to TRBJ2-5, with 9 nucleotides matching TRBD2. The ends lost 1 base at V and 3 bases at J; junction bases unmatched: 3. The CDR3 totals 15 residues. CDR1 and CDR2 from the germline V gene are MNHEY and SVGAGI. The CDR3 loop reads CASSYFVAGEETQYF. The CDR3 DNA reads TGTGCCAGCAGTTACTTTGTAGCGGGGGAAGAGACCCAGTACTTC.

In the case of this clone: At one end the junction does not follow the germline gene, possibly because of a read error. The chain joins TRBV5-4 to TRBJ2-4, with a possible D match to TRBD2 (5 bases). This CDR3 region has 14 residues. In germline, CDR1 is SGHNT, CDR2 YYREEE (reference sequence). The DNA for the CDR3 is TGTGCCAGCAGCACGGTGGGAGCCCAAAACATTCAGTACTTC. Translating it yields CASSTVGAQNIQYF.